This T cell receptor (beta chain) was sequenced during a study of blood T cell repertoires in COVID-19. For the study at large: COVID-19 samples collected from the United States, Italy and Spain covered acute and convalescent phases. The analysed material was cDNA or gDNA that came from T cells, B-cell-depleted T cells, or PBMCs.

Germline V gene sequence: CDR1 MNHEY, CDR2 SMNVEV (reference sequence). After removal of 2 bases from V and 0 bases from J, the junction contained 8 bases not matched to a gene. CDR3 size: 18 residues. Here immunoSEQ multiplex PCR was the method, and the copy in TCRdb shows in-frame clones only, minus some. The data contain 300,000 or so clones, roughly 80% of them singletons. This rearrangement joins TRBV27 to TRBJ2-1, with 9 bases matching TRBD1. This receptor was taken from a woman aged 50 to 60 with active or convalescent COVID-19. Sequencing used peripheral blood. Here the CDR3 DNA reads TGTGCCAGCAGTTTAGGGACAGGGTCCGGCGGCTCCTACAATGAGCAGTTCTTC. It codes for CASSLGTGSGGSYNEQFF.